This record concerns one TCR beta chain sequence. In the authors' workflow: Researchers report that nucleated cell counts were estimated from reference gene primer amplification. Data came from immunoSEQ multiplex PCR; TCRdb stores just in-frame clones and leaves some out. From that table come the V and J calls and clone size; the DNA was used to work out D and trimming. The sample has 100,000 to 150,000 clones; approximately 70% are singletons. CDR3 size: 14 residues. Germline V gene data show CDR1 as SGHNT and CDR2 as YYREEE (reference sequence). Trimming took 4 bases from V and 0 from J; bases not matched to a gene: 3. These data are taken from a study of blood T cell repertoires in COVID-19. Study background: The study drew acute and convalescent COVID-19 samples from the United States, Italy and Spain. PBMCs, B-cell-depleted T cells, or T cells were the source of the cDNA or gDNA that made up the material.

J is TRBJ2-5 and V is TRBV5-4; 7 bases match TRBD1. Sequenced: peripheral blood. This receptor was obtained from a human donor with acute or convalescent COVID-19. The donor label of this sample is uncertain. The CDR3 loop reads CASSPDRYQETQYF. The DNA for the CDR3 is TGTGCCAGCAGCCCGGACAGGTACCAAGAGACCCAGTACTTC.